The 2 T cell receptor beta chains listed next were all sequenced from one sample in a study of shared clonotypes between healthy human individuals. Assay: immunoSEQ multiplex PCR; the TCRdb copy retains only in-frame clones and omits some. The sample consists of 2,500,000 or so clones, 90% to 95% of them appearing once. The specimen was naive CD4+ T cells from PBMCs. Subset noted: CD45RA+ positively selected. Every receptor here comes from a man aged 18 to 30 in good health. Some clones in this sample may be carry-over from other donors' samples.

Concerning this clone: Other nucleotide sequences in the sample specify the same CDR3. The J gene is TRBJ1-1, the V gene TRBV6-5; D is perhaps TRBD1 (6 bases). Trimming cost V 2 bases and J 8 bases, with 9 bases left between them. The CDR3 spans 12 residues. Germline V CDR1 and CDR2: MNHEY, SVGAGI. The CDR3 DNA sequence: TGTGCCAGCAGTTACACCGGGGGCGAAGCTTTCTTT. Translating gives CASSYTGGEAFF.

The chain recombines TRBV7-3 with TRBJ2-3; the D is unclear. The CDR3 sequence is 14 residues long. Germline V gene data show CDR1 as SGHTA and CDR2 as FQGTGA. The V end was cut by 0 bases, the J end by 6 bases, with 10 bases between. DNA for the CDR3: TGTGCCAGCAGCTTAACGTTCGTGGGGGATACGCAGTATTTT. Translation: CASSLTFVGDTQYF. The variable domain in full, completed from reference TRBV7-3 and TRBJ2-3, reads GAGVSQTPSNKVTEKGKYVELRCDPISGHTALYWYRQSLGQGPEFLIYFQGTGAADDSGLPNDRFFAVRPEGSVSTLKIQRTERGDSAVYLCASSLTFVGDTQYFGPGTRLTVL.